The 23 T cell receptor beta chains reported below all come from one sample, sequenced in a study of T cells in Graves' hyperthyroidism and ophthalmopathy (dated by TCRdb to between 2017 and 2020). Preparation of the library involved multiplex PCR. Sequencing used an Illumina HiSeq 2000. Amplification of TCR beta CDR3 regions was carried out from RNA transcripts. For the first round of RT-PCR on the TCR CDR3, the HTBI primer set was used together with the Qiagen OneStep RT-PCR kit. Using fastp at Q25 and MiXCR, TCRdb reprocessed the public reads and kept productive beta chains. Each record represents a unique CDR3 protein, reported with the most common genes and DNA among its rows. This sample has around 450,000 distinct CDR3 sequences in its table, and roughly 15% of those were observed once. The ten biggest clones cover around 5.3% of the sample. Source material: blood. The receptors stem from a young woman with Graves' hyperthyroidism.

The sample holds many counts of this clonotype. This chain's CDR3 is CATSASGENIQYF. CDR3 nucleotide sequence: TGTGCCACCAGTGCTAGCGGTGAAAACATTCAGTACTTC. The chain links TRBV24-1 to TRBJ2-4; 7 nucleotides match TRBD2. Germline assignment: CDR1 KGHDR and CDR2 SFDVKD. V gave up 5 bases and J gave up 5 bases; unmatched junction bases: 2. The CDR3 has 13 amino acids.

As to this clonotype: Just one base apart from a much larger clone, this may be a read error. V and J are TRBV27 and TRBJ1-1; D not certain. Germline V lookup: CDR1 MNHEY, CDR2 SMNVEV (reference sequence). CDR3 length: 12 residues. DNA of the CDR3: TGTGCCGGCAGTTCCACCCTGGCTGAAGCTTTCTTT. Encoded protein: CAGSSTLAEAFF.

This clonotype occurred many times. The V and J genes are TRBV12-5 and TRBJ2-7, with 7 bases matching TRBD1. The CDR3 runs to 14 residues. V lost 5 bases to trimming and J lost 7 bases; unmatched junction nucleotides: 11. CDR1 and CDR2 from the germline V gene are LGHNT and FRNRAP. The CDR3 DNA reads TGTGCTAGTGGTCCGGAAGACAGGGTGAGGGAGCAGTACTTC. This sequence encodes CASGPEDRVREQYF.

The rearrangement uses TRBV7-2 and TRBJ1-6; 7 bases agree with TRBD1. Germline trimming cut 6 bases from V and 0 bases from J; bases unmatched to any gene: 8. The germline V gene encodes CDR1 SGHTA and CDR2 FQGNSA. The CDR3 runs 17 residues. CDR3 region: CASRRDRFNSYNSPLHF. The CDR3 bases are TGTGCCAGCAGAAGGGACAGATTTAACTCCTATAATTCACCCCTCCACTTT. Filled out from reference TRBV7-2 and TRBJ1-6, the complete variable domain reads GAGVSQSPSNKVTEKGKDVELRCDPISGHTALYWYRQSLGQGLEFLIYFQGNSAPDKSGLPSDRFSAERTGGSVSTLTIQRTQQEDSAVYLCASRRDRFNSYNSPLHFGNGTRLTVT.

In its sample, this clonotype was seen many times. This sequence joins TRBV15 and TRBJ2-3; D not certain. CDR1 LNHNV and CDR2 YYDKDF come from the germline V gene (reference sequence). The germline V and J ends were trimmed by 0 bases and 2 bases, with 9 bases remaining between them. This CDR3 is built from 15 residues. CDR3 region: CATSRETALTDTQYF. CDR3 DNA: TGTGCCACCAGCAGAGAGACGGCCCTCACAGATACGCAGTATTTT.

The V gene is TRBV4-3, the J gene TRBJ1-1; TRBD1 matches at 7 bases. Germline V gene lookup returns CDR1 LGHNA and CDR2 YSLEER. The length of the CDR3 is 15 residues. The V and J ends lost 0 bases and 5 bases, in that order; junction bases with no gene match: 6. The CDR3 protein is CASSQEKGARTEAFF. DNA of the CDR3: TGCGCCAGCAGCCAAGAGAAGGGGGCGAGGACTGAAGCTTTCTTT.

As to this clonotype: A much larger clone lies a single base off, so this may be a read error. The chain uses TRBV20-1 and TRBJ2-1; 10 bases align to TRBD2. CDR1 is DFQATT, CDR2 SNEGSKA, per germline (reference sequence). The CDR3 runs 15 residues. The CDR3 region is CSAREYVSGRNEQSF. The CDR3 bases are TGCAGTGCTAGAGAATATGTTAGCGGGAGGAATGAGCAGTCCTTC.

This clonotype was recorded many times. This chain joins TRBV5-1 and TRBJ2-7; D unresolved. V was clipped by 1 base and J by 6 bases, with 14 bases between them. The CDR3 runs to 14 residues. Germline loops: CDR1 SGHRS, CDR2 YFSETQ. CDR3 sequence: CASSLFGNLAEQYF. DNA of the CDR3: TGCGCCAGCAGCTTGTTTGGGAATCTCGCCGAGCAGTACTTC.

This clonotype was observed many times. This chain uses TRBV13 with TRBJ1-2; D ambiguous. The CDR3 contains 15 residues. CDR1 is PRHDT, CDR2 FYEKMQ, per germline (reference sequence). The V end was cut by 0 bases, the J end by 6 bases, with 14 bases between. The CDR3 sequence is CASSLGSRSVNGYTF. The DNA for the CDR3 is TGTGCCAGCAGCTTAGGTTCCAGGAGTGTGAATGGCTACACCTTC.

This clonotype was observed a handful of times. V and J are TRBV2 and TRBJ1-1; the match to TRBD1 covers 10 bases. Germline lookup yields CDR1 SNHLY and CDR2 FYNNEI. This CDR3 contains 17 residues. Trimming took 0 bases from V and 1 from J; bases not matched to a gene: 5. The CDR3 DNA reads TGTGCCAGCAGTGAAGCTGACAGGGGGCGCACGAACACTGAAGCTTTCTTT. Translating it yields CASSEADRGRTNTEAFF.

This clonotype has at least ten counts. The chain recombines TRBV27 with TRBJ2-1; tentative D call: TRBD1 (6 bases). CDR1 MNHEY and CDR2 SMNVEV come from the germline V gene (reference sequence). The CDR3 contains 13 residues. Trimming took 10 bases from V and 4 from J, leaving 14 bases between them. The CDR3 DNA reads TGTGCCACCTCACAGGGACCATACAATGAGCAGTTCTTC. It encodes CATSQGPYNEQFF.

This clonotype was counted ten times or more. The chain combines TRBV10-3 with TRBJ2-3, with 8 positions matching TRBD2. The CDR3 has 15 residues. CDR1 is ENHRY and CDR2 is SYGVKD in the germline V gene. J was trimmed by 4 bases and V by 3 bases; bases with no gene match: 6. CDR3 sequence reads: CAISELAEAPDTQYF. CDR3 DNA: TGTGCCATCAGTGAACTAGCGGAAGCGCCAGATACGCAGTATTTT.

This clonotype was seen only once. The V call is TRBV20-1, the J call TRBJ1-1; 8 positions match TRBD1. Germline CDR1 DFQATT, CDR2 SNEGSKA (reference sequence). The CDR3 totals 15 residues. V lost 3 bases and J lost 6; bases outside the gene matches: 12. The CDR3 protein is CSASPGQVRVPEAFF. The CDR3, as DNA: TGCAGTGCTAGTCCGGGACAGGTCCGGGTACCTGAAGCTTTCTTT.

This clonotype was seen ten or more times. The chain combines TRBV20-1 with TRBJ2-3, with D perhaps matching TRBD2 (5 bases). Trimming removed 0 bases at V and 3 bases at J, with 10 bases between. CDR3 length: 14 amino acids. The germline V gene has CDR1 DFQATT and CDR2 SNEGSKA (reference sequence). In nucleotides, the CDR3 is TGCAGTGCTAGAGATCTTCCGGGGACAGATACGCAGTATTTT. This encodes CSARDLPGTDTQYF.

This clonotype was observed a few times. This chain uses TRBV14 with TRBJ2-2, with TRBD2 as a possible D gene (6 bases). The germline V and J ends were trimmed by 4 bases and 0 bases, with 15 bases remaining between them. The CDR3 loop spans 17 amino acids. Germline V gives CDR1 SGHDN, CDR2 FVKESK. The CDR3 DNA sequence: TGTGCCAGCAGCCCGAAGGAGGGCAGACCGAACACCGGGGAGCTGTTTTTT. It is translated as CASSPKEGRPNTGELFF.

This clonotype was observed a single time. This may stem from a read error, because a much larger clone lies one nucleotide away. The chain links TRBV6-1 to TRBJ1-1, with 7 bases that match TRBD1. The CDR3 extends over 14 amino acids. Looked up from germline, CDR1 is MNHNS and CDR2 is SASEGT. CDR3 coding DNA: TGTGCCAGCAGGGCTGCGACAGGGAGCGCTGAAGCTTCCTTT. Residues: CASRAATGSAEASF.

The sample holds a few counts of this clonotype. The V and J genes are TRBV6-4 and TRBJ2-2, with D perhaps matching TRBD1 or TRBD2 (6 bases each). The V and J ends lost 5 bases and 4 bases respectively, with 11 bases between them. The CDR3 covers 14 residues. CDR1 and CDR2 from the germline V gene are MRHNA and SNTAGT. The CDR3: CASSRGLTTGELFF. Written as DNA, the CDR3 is TGTGCCAGCAGTCGGGGGCTCACCACCGGGGAGCTGTTTTTT.

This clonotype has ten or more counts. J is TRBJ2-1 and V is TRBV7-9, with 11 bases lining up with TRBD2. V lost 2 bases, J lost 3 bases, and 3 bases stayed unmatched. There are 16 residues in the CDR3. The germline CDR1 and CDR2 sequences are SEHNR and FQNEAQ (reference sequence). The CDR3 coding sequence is TGTGCCAGCAGCTTAAGACTAGCGGGGCTCTACAATGAGCAGTTCTTC. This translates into CASSLRLAGLYNEQFF.

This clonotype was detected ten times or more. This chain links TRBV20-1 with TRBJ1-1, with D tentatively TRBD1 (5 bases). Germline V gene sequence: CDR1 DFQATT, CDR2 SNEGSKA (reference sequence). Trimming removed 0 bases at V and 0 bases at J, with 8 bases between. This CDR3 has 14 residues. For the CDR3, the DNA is TGCAGTGCTAGAGATCGAGGGGTGAACACTGAAGCTTTCTTT. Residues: CSARDRGVNTEAFF.

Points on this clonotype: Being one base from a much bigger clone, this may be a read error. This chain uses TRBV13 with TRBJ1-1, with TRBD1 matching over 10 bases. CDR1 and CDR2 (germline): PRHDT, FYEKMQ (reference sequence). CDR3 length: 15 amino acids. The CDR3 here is CASSPRTGGLTGAFF. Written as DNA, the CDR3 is TGTGCCAGCAGCCCTCGGACAGGGGGATTAACTGGAGCTTTCTTT. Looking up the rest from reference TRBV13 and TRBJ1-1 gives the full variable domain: AAGVIQSPRHLIKEKRETATLKCYPIPRHDTVYWYQQGPGQDPQFLISFYEKMQSDKGSIPDRFSAQQFSDYHSELNMSSLELGDSALYFCASSPRTGGLTGAFFGQGTRLTVV.

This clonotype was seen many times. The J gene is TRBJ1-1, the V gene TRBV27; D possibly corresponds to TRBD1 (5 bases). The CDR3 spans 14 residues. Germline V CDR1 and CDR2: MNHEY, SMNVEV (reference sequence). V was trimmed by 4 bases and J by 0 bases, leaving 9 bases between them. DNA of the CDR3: TGTGCCAGCAGTTCCTGGGACTTGAACACTGAAGCTTTCTTT. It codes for CASSSWDLNTEAFF.

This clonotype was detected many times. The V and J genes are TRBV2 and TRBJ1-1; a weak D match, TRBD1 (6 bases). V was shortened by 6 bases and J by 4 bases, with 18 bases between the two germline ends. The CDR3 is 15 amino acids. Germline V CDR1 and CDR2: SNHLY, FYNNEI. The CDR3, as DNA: TGTGCCAGCAGATCCAAGGGGGGCGGGCCCACTGAAGCTTTCTTT. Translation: CASRSKGGGPTEAFF.

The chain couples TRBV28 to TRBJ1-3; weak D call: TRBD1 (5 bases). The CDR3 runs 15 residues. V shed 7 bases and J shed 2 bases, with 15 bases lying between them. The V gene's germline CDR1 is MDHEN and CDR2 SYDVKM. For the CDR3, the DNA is TGTGCCAGCAACCTCGGGGGGGGGACTGGAAACACCATATATTTT. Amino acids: CASNLGGGTGNTIYF.